These T cell receptor beta chains were read from a single sample in a study of siplizumab effects on memory and regulatory T cells. Produced via immunoSEQ multiplex PCR; TCRdb's table is partial and in-frame only. The sample has some 40,000 clones, around 90% seen once. Sequencing was performed on naive CD4+ T cells sorted from blood. These receptor sequences come from a human donor in good health. CDR3s include the opening cysteine and the closing phenylalanine or tryptophan. The order of the fields is J gene, D gene, clone size, V gene, CDR3 protein, CDR3 DNA. A D gene is named only where the DNA matches it firmly. Where a row states a size, it is once, few, many or the class of an expanded clone; other rows omit it.

>TRBJ2-6|TRBD1|NA|TRBV19
CASSIRDRHRSGANVLTF
TGTGCCAGTAGTATTAGGGACAGGCACAGATCCGGGGCCAACGTCCTGACTTTC
>TRBJ2-7|NA|NA|TRBV27
CASRIRTPRAYEQYF
TGTGCCAGCAGGATCCGGACCCCAAGGGCCTACGAGCAGTACTTC
>TRBJ2-4|NA|NA|TRBV5-8
CASSLTGFDQYF
TGTGCCAGCAGCTTGACAGGGTTCGATCAGTACTTC
>TRBJ1-2|NA|NA|TRBV4-1
CASSQDMYTGYTF
TGCGCCAGCAGCCAAGATATGTACACAGGCTACACCTTC
>TRBJ1-3|NA|NA|TRBV6-5
CASRPGHFGNTIYF
TGTGCCAGCAGACCGGGACATTTCGGAAACACCATATATTTT
>TRBJ1-1|NA|NA|TRBV18
CASSRLTAKNTEAFF
TGTGCCAGCTCACGTCTGACAGCCAAGAACACTGAAGCTTTCTTT
>TRBJ2-7|NA|NA|TRBV7-8
CASSGRGTAPWEQYF
TGTGCCAGCAGCGGGAGGGGGACAGCACCTTGGGAGCAGTACTTC
>TRBJ1-1|TRBD1|once|TRBV14
CASSHVTGGWDTEAFF
TGTGCCAGCAGCCACGTTACAGGGGGCTGGGACACTGAAGCTTTCTTT
>TRBJ2-5|NA|NA|TRBV5-1
CASSSGLRGVQETQYF
TGCGCCAGCAGCTCAGGGCTCAGAGGGGTCCAAGAGACCCAGTACTTC
>TRBJ2-7|NA|NA|TRBV5-6
CASSLLGRSGLGQYF
TGTGCCAGCAGCTTGTTAGGGCGCTCGGGACTCGGGCAGTACTTC
>TRBJ1-5|NA|NA|TRBV19
CASSINPNQPQHF
TGTGCCAGTAGTATAAACCCGAATCAGCCCCAGCATTTT
>TRBJ2-7|NA|NA|TRBV10-1
CASSESNLRGDEQYF
TGCGCCAGCAGTGAGTCTAACTTGAGAGGGGACGAGCAGTACTTC
>TRBJ2-7|NA|NA|TRBV19
CASSPARDFTYEQYF
TGTGCCAGTAGTCCGGCCCGGGACTTCACCTACGAGCAGTACTTC
>TRBJ2-7|NA|NA|TRBV5-4
CASNYPGAVGEQYF
TGTGCCAGCAACTACCCCGGGGCCGTCGGCGAGCAGTACTTC
>TRBJ1-5|TRBD1|NA|TRBV4-2
CASSRRTGDGSNQPQHF
TGTGCCAGCAGTCGAAGGACAGGGGACGGTAGCAATCAGCCCCAGCATTTT
>TRBJ2-7|TRBD1|once|TRBV2
CASSSGQSAYEQYF
TGTGCCAGCAGTTCGGGACAGTCCGCCTACGAGCAGTACTTC
>TRBJ2-5|NA|NA|TRBV20-1
CSAAPEGTQYF
TGCAGTGCTGCTCCTGAGGGGACCCAGTACTTC
>TRBJ2-1|NA|NA|TRBV5-4
CASSLDRNSYNEQFF
TGTGCCAGCAGCTTGGACAGGAACTCCTACAATGAGCAGTTCTTC
>TRBJ2-3|NA|NA|TRBV10-1
CASRAGTLSTDTQYF
TGCGCCAGCAGGGCCGGGACTTTAAGCACAGATACGCAGTATTTT
>TRBJ2-7|NA|NA|TRBV6-5
CASSKELRGYEQYF
TGTGCCAGCAGTAAAGAACTCAGGGGCTACGAGCAGTACTTC
>TRBJ2-7|NA|NA|TRBV6-6
CASRLPGLGYEQYF
TGTGCCAGCAGACTCCCGGGACTGGGCTACGAGCAGTACTTC
>TRBJ1-4|NA|NA|TRBV7-9
CASSRPREKLFF
TGTGCCAGCAGCCGACCCAGGGAAAAACTGTTTTTT
>TRBJ1-2|TRBD1|NA|TRBV30
CAWSGGTGRRANYGYTF
TGTGCCTGGAGTGGGGGGACAGGGAGGCGGGCGAACTATGGCTACACCTTC
>TRBJ1-1|TRBD1|NA|TRBV19
CASSTGRTGGHTEAFF
TGTGCCAGTAGTACCGGCCGGACAGGGGGCCACACTGAAGCTTTCTTT
>TRBJ1-1|NA|once|TRBV29-1
CSVRPAGNTEAFF
TGCAGCGTAAGACCGGCGGGGAACACTGAAGCTTTCTTT
>TRBJ2-2|NA|NA|TRBV9
CASSVNREDTGELFF
TGTGCCAGCAGCGTAAATAGGGAGGACACCGGGGAGCTGTTTTTT